Listed here are 7 T cell receptor beta chains from one sample, sequenced in a study of read filtering for tumor transcriptome and immune sequencing. From roughly 400 ng of RNA, a library with molecular barcoded alpha/delta and beta/gamma adaptors was made. TCRdb re-analysed the reads in MiXCR, keeping a single row per CDR3 protein. The table records 100,000 to 150,000 distinct CDR3 sequences, 13% of them present only once. Specimen: a population of CD138-negative cells sorted from bone marrow. Receptors were obtained from a donor at least 40 years old with multiple myeloma.

On this clonotype: The CDR3 end shows no conserved phenylalanine or tryptophan, and so a read error is likely. The chain joins TRBV24-1 to TRBJ2-1, with TRBD2 identical over 8 bases. The CDR3 totals 16 residues. J gave up 0 bases and V 5 bases, and 5 bases lay outside the gene matches. The germline V gene encodes CDR1 KGHDR and CDR2 SFDVKD. CDR3: CATSGGGQSSYNEQFL. The DNA for the CDR3 is TGTGCCACCAGTGGCGGGGGGCAAAGCTCCTACAATGAGCAGTTCCTC.

In its sample, this clonotype was seen many times. The V gene is TRBV29-1, the J gene TRBJ1-1; D may be TRBD1 (5 bases). V lost 1 base to trimming and J lost 1 base, with 16 bases between them. CDR1 SQVTM and CDR2 ANQGSEA come from the germline V gene. This CDR3 spans 16 amino acids. CDR3 amino acids: CSVEAGGKWENTEAFF. In DNA form, the CDR3 reads TGCAGCGTTGAAGCGGGGGGGAAGTGGGAGAACACTGAAGCTTTCTTT.

Concerning this clonotype: A much larger clone lies one base from this, so it may be a read error. No conserved phenylalanine or tryptophan is present at the end of the CDR3, so a read error is the likely explanation. The chain joins TRBV3-1 to TRBJ2-1; D gene uncertain. Germline assignment: CDR1 LGHDT and CDR2 YNNKEL (reference sequence). With 4 bases removed from V and 5 bases from J, the gap between germline ends came to 21 bases. The CDR3 totals 17 residues. The CDR3 DNA reads TGTGCCAGCAGCCTCACGGCGAGTAGTGCCTACCACAATGAGCAGTTCTAC. Its translation: CASSLTASSAYHNEQFY.

Note on this clonotype: A much larger clone differs by one base, so this may be a read error. Since no conserved phenylalanine or tryptophan closes the CDR3, a read error is the likely cause. The chain recombines TRBV7-9 with TRBJ2-3, with D uncertain. The germline V gene has CDR1 SEHNR and CDR2 FQNEAQ (reference sequence). The CDR3 runs to 11 residues. V was cut by 4 bases and J by 4 bases, with 3 bases left in between. CDR3 residues: CASSSSDTQYS. The CDR3 DNA reads as TGTGCCAGCAGCTCGTCAGATACGCAGTATTCT.

A word on this clonotype: One base away lies a much larger clone, so this may be a sequencing read error. V and J are TRBV2 and TRBJ2-2; 7 positions match TRBD2. J gave up 3 bases and V 6 bases, and 7 bases lay outside the gene matches. The V gene's germline CDR1 is SNHLY and CDR2 FYNNEI. The CDR3 covers 15 residues. Here the CDR3 reads CASRRDGGYTGELFF. DNA for the CDR3: TGTGCCAGCAGGCGGGACGGGGGGTACACCGGGGAGCTGTTTTTT.

This clonotype was seen a few times. The rearrangement joins TRBV7-9 to TRBJ2-5; tentatively, D is TRBD1 (6 bases). Germline V CDR1 and CDR2: SEHNR, FQNEAQ (reference sequence). The CDR3 runs to 15 residues. Trimming pared 1 base from V and 9 bases from J, leaving 18 bases between. The DNA of the CDR3 is TGTGCCAGCAGCTTAGTGACAGGTTGGGGGCTGCCCCAGTACTTC. It encodes CASSLVTGWGLPQYF. The variable domain in full, with the rest retrieved from reference TRBV7-9 and TRBJ2-5, is DTGVSQNPRHKITKRGQNVTFRCDPISEHNRLYWYRQTLGQGPEFLTYFQNEAQLEKSRLLSDRFSAERPKGSFSTLEIQRTEQGDSAMYLCASSLVTGWGLPQYFGPGTRLLVL.

Only a few counts were recorded for this clonotype. The gene calls are TRBV4-1 and TRBJ1-5, with D unclear. The CDR3 has 14 residues. Germline CDR1 MGHRA, CDR2 YSYEKL. Trimming left V 1 base short and J 3 bases short, with 7 bases between. DNA for the CDR3: TGCGCCAGCAGCCAAGTACGGGACAATCAGCCCCAGCATTTT. It yields the protein CASSQVRDNQPQHF.